There are a few counts of the clone carrying this T cell receptor beta chain. Its antigen is not known. The sample comes from a study of blood T cells in healthy people across ages. The study's findings and limits: PBMCs went unsorted, and a conclusive naive versus antigen-experienced comparison was therefore prevented. TCR beta diversity per million T cells fell roughly linearly with age. Possibly confounding the expanded clonotype changes was the fact that donor CMV status was unknown.

CDR3 size: 18 residues. V was clipped by 4 bases and J by 0 bases; unmatched bases: 11. Germline CDR1 and CDR2: ENHRY and SYGVKD. For the second PCR, which ran for roughly 7 to 11 cycles, a sample-barcoded 5' primer and a J-beta primer mix were used. Via MiXCR, TCRdb re-called the 5' RACE reads, giving one row per CDR3 protein. The sample carries about 780,000 distinct CDR3 sequences, more than 35% recorded once. Individuals who donated were healthy Caucasians from Russia aged 6 to 90. The TCR originated in a man older than 75 in good health. The sample taken for sequencing was blood. The genes are TRBV10-3 and TRBJ2-4; 8 nucleotides agree with TRBD2. CDR3 nucleotides: TGTGCCATCAGTGGAGTAGCGGGAACCTCCGAAGCCAAAAACATTCAGTACTTC. This encodes CAISGVAGTSEAKNIQYF.